One TCR beta chain is described in this entry. Using immunoSEQ multiplex PCR, the repertoire was profiled, and TCRdb retains in-frame clones only, with some absent. Of 130,000 to 150,000 clones in the sample, 70% to 90% were seen once. The data were obtained in a study of blood T cell repertoires in COVID-19. Study overall: Acute and convalescent COVID-19 specimens originated in the United States, Italy and Spain. T cells, B-cell-depleted T cells, or PBMCs provided the cDNA or gDNA that served as material.

CDR1 and CDR2 from the germline V gene are MNHEY and SMNVEV (reference sequence). V lost 6 bases and J lost 7, with 18 bases in between. The CDR3 has 14 amino acids. The genes are TRBV27 and TRBJ1-1; D possibly corresponds to TRBD1 (5 bases). Sequenced: peripheral blood. The sequence came from a man aged 55 to 70 with active or convalescent COVID-19. CDR3 DNA sequence: TGTGCCAGCAGCTTAAGGGGAAGTGGGCTTGAAGCTTTCTTT. It codes for CASSLRGSGLEAFF.